This T cell receptor beta chain was captured in a study of blood T cell repertoires in COVID-19. Sequencing was performed with immunoSEQ multiplex PCR; in TCRdb, only in-frame clones are kept and a portion is missing. The sample lists approximately 250,000 clones; under 90% were seen once. Comment on this clone: At one end, the junction sequence differs from germline, possibly due to a read error.

Specimen: PBMCs or T cells enriched from blood (not recorded which). The sequence derives from a man aged 25-40 years with acute COVID-19.

This chain's CDR3 is CASTPGGPWDTQYF. CDR3 nucleotides: TGTGCCAGCACCCCGGGGGGCCCTTGGGATACGCAGTATTTT. The chain uses TRBV5-1 and TRBJ2-3; D possibly corresponds to TRBD2 (7 bases). The CDR3 loop spans 14 amino acids. CDR1 is SGHRS, CDR2 YFSETQ, per germline.